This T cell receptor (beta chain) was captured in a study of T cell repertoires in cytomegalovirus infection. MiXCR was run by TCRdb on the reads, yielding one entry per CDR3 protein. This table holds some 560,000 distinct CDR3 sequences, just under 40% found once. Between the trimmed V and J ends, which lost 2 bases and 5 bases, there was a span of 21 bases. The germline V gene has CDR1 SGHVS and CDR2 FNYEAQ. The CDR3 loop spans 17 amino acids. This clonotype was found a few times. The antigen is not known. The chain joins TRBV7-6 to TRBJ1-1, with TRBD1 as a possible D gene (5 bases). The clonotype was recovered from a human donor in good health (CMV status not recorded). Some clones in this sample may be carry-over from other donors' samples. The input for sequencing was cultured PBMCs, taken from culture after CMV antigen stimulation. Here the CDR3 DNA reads TGTGCCAGCAGCTTATTTGGCGGGGGGAATTATCGGACTGAAGCTTTCTTT. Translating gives CASSLFGGGNYRTEAFF.